This passage covers 9 T cell receptor beta chains from one sample sequenced in a study of cytomegalovirus exposure and HLA in healthy donors. With 60 Vbeta and 13 Jbeta primers, the PCR was carried out. The assay was immunoSEQ multiplex PCR, and TCRdb's table has in-frame clones only and misses some. The table includes around 160,000 clones, 65% to 80% detected once. Material for sequencing was PBMCs. The origin of the receptors is a man aged 35-49 years in good health and CMV-seropositive.

This clone was counted only a few times. The genes are TRBV5-6 and TRBJ1-6, with TRBD1 matching 10 bases. V trimming: 2 bases; J trimming: 5 bases; junction bases outside the gene matches: 4. This CDR3 comprises 16 residues. From germline, CDR1 is SGHDT and CDR2 YYEEEE. The chain's CDR3 is CASSLDGTGDNSPLHF. As DNA, the CDR3 is TGTGCCAGCAGCTTAGACGGGACAGGGGATAATTCACCCCTCCACTTT.

The chain is built from TRBV19 and TRBJ2-5, with D possibly being TRBD2 (6 bases). V lost 3 bases and J lost 4, with 15 bases in between. Germline CDR1 LNHDA, CDR2 SQIVND (reference sequence). CDR3 length: 15 amino acids. In nucleotides, the CDR3 is TGTGCCAGTAGTATGCCCCTAGCGACCATAGAGACCCAGTACTTC. Protein: CASSMPLATIETQYF.

This clone was found a few times. J is TRBJ2-6 and V is TRBV9, with 14 bases lining up with TRBD2. V dropped 3 bases and J dropped 3; count of bases not matched to a gene: 8. The germline V gene encodes CDR1 SGDLS and CDR2 YYNGEE. This CDR3 has 19 residues. The CDR3 coding sequence is TGTGCCAGCAGCGCATCCCCGGGACTAGCGGGAGTTGGGGCCAACGTCCTGACTTTC. Translating gives CASSASPGLAGVGANVLTF.

V and J are TRBV28 and TRBJ2-7; the D gene is possibly TRBD1 (5 bases). The germline V gene encodes CDR1 MDHEN and CDR2 SYDVKM. The CDR3 has 12 amino acids. Trimming shortened V by 5 bases and J by 6 bases, and 11 bases separated the two germline ends. The CDR3 here is CASSPGQREQYF. CDR3 coding DNA: TGTGCCAGCAGTCCAGGGCAGCGCGAGCAGTACTTC.

The rearrangement joins TRBV5-1 to TRBJ2-2; D is unclear. The CDR3 runs to 12 residues. CDR1 and CDR2 (germline): SGHRS, YFSETQ. Trimming left V 1 base short and J 7 bases short, with 5 bases between. The DNA of the CDR3 is TGCGCCAGCAGCTTGTTTAGCGGGGAGCTGTTTTTT. This codes for CASSLFSGELFF.

The rearrangement joins TRBV6-4 to TRBJ1-2, with D perhaps matching TRBD1 (6 bases). The CDR3 is 13 amino acids. CDR1 is MRHNA and CDR2 is SNTAGT in the germline V gene. Trimming removed 6 bases at V and 8 bases at J, with 16 bases between. The CDR3 is CASRDSGADGYTF. CDR3 coding DNA: TGTGCCAGCAGGGACAGTGGGGCAGACGGCTACACCTTC.

The chain uses TRBV7-6 and TRBJ2-7; D is perhaps TRBD1 (6 bases). Per the germline V gene, CDR1 is SGHVS and CDR2 is FNYEAQ. The CDR3 spans 13 residues. V was pared by 5 bases and J by 7 bases, with 15 bases between. The CDR3, as DNA: TGTGCCAGCAGCCTTGGACAGCTACGAGAGCAGTACTTC. Protein product: CASSLGQLREQYF.

The chain is built from TRBV7-6 and TRBJ2-2, with 7 bases aligning to TRBD1. V dropped 5 bases and J dropped 4; count of bases not matched to a gene: 7. The length of the CDR3 is 15 residues. From germline, CDR1 is SGHVS and CDR2 FNYEAQ. The CDR3 region has the DNA TGTGCCAGCAGCACCAGACAGGGAAGCACCGGGGAGCTGTTTTTT. Translation: CASSTRQGSTGELFF.

The chain combines TRBV28 with TRBJ1-2; no firm D call. The ends were cut back, 3 bases at V and 3 bases at J, with 8 bases in the middle. The CDR3 contains 13 residues. Germline V gives CDR1 MDHEN, CDR2 SYDVKM. The CDR3 here is CASSLGSHYGYTF. The CDR3 nucleotides read TGTGCCAGCAGTTTGGGCAGCCACTATGGCTACACCTTC.